This passage covers 8 T cell receptor beta chains from one sample sequenced in a study of T cells after yellow fever vaccination. TCRdb re-analysed the 5' RACE reads in MiXCR, keeping a single row per CDR3 protein. The sample includes around 310,000 distinct CDR3 sequences, almost 4% seen only once; the top ten take 20% to 30%. The sequencing used PBMCs, collected 5 days after the yellow fever booster vaccination. The receptors here all came from a man younger than 35 who received the YFV17D yellow fever vaccine.

This clonotype showed up just a few times. The chain has TRBV4-3 and TRBJ1-2; D not resolved. The CDR3 length is 15 residues. The germline CDR1 and CDR2 sequences are LGHNA and YSLEER. Trimming cost V 0 bases and J 1 base, with 9 bases left between them. The CDR3 sequence is CASSQDSRSNYGYTF. The CDR3 region has the DNA TGCGCCAGCAGCCAAGATTCCCGCAGTAACTATGGCTACACCTTC.

The chain uses TRBV6-5 and TRBJ2-5; tentatively, D is TRBD1 or TRBD2 (7 bases each). In germline, CDR1 is MNHEY, CDR2 SVGAGI. This CDR3 region has 12 residues. Between the trimmed V and J ends, which lost 6 bases and 9 bases, there was a span of 14 bases. For the CDR3, the DNA is TGTGCCAGCAGGACAGGGAGGGGGGCCCAGTACTTC. Its translation is CASRTGRGAQYF.

The chain is built from TRBV5-8 and TRBJ2-7; 10 bases align to TRBD1. Trimming took 6 bases from V and 6 from J; bases not matched to a gene: 9. The CDR3 extends over 14 amino acids. The V gene's germline CDR1 is SGHTS and CDR2 YDEGEE. This CDR3 reads CASTAGTGEIEQYF. The DNA of the CDR3 is TGTGCCAGCACCGCCGGGACAGGGGAAATCGAGCAGTACTTC.

This chain uses TRBV29-1 with TRBJ1-1, with 8 bases identical to TRBD1. Looked up from germline, CDR1 is SQVTM and CDR2 is ANQGSEA. The CDR3 extends over 13 amino acids. With 7 bases clipped from V and 2 bases from J, the junction kept 6 bases outside the gene matches. In DNA form, the CDR3 reads TGCAGCGCCCCCGGACAGGGAAACACTGAAGCTTTCTTT. Amino acid sequence: CSAPGQGNTEAFF.

This clonotype has more than one count but fewer than ten. The rearrangement joins TRBV7-9 to TRBJ1-4, with 8 bases aligning to TRBD1. V gave up 5 bases and J gave up 8 bases; unmatched junction bases: 10. Per the germline V gene, CDR1 is SEHNR and CDR2 is FQNEAQ (reference sequence). This CDR3 region has 15 residues. This CDR3 reads CASSPGQEVGEKLFF. CDR3 DNA sequence: TGTGCCAGCAGCCCGGGACAGGAAGTTGGAGAAAAACTGTTTTTT. Full variable domain (outside the CDR3, taken from reference TRBV7-9 and TRBJ1-4): DTGVSQNPRHKITKRGQNVTFRCDPISEHNRLYWYRQTLGQGPEFLTYFQNEAQLEKSRLLSDRFSAERPKGSFSTLEIQRTEQGDSAMYLCASSPGQEVGEKLFFGSGTQLSVL.

As to this clonotype: The CDR3 end shows no conserved phenylalanine or tryptophan, and so a read error is likely. The rearrangement uses TRBV12-3 or TRBV12-4 and TRBJ2-5, with D tentatively TRBD1 (5 bases). V lost 3 bases, J lost 1 base, and 6 bases lay in between. The CDR3 extends over 13 amino acids. The CDR3 spells CASSFTGQETQYL. In nucleotides, the CDR3 is TGTGCCAGCAGTTTCACAGGCCAAGAGACCCAGTACCTC.

This clonotype showed up many times. The rearrangement uses TRBV27 and TRBJ1-4, with 7 nucleotides matching TRBD1. The germline V gene encodes CDR1 MNHEY and CDR2 SMNVEV (reference sequence). After removal of 6 bases from V and 0 bases from J, the junction contained 4 bases not matched to a gene. There are 15 residues in the CDR3. CDR3 loop: CASSRDRATNEKLFF. Written as DNA, the CDR3 is TGTGCCAGCAGCCGTGACAGGGCAACTAATGAAAAACTGTTTTTT.

The genes are TRBV6-1 and TRBJ1-3, with TRBD1 as a possible D gene (5 bases). Germline V gene data show CDR1 as MNHNS and CDR2 as SASEGT. CDR3 length: 17 residues. Trimming took off 0 bases at V and 3 bases at J, with 15 bases between the two ends. The CDR3 nucleotides are TGTGCCAGCAGTGAAGCTCATCAGGGATACTTTGGAAACACCATATATTTT. As protein: CASSEAHQGYFGNTIYF.